A selection of T cell receptor beta chains follows, all from one sample in a study of T-cell memory formation after mild COVID-19. Each CDR3 protein gets one entry after TCRdb re-called the 5' RACE reads with MiXCR. The repertoire holds 200,000 to 250,000 distinct CDR3 sequences, with over 9% as singletons. The material sequenced was PBMCs or a T cell subset sorted from them (not recorded which). These receptors all come from a man aged 18-30 years who had mild COVID-19 (a few samples of this study predate the infection). Cell type and time point are not known. Each CDR3 is given with its conserved first and last residue. Fields, in order: clone size, D gene, V gene, J gene, CDR3 protein, CDR3 DNA. A D gene is named only where the DNA matches it firmly. Rows may omit the clone size; those that give it use once, few, many or a size class.

size: -
D: -
V: TRBV2
J: TRBJ1-5
CDR3: CASSEGPAGQPQHF
DNA: TGTGCCAGCAGTGAAGGCCCCGCCGGTCAGCCCCAGCATTTT

size: many
D: -
V: TRBV12-3/TRBV12-4
J: TRBJ2-3
CDR3: CASSFGESTDTQYF
DNA: TGTGCCAGCAGTTTTGGGGAAAGCACAGATACGCAGTATTTT

size: many
D: -
V: TRBV12-3/TRBV12-4
J: TRBJ2-3
CDR3: CASSSILRTDTQYF
DNA: TGTGCCAGCAGTTCTATCCTACGCACAGATACGCAGTATTTT

size: -
D: TRBD1
V: TRBV7-2
J: TRBJ2-5
CDR3: CASSRGTGGETQYF
DNA: TGTGCCAGCAGCAGAGGGACAGGGGGAGAGACCCAGTACTTC

size: -
D: -
V: TRBV20-1
J: TRBJ1-1
CDR3: CSARYGTEAFF
DNA: TGCAGTGCTAGGTACGGCACTGAAGCTTTCTTT

size: few
D: TRBD1
V: TRBV6-5
J: TRBJ1-2
CDR3: CASSYRTGGYGYTF
DNA: TGTGCCAGCAGTTACCGGACAGGGGGCTATGGCTACACCTTC

size: -
D: TRBD1
V: TRBV7-9
J: TRBJ2-2
CDR3: CASSSGTGVYTGELFF
DNA: TGTGCCAGCAGCTCTGGGACAGGGGTGTACACCGGGGAGCTGTTTTTT

size: few
D: -
V: TRBV7-2
J: TRBJ2-3
CDR3: CASSNGATDTQYF
DNA: TGTGCCAGCAGCAACGGCGCCACAGATACGCAGTATTTT

size: many
D: -
V: TRBV6-2/TRBV6-3
J: TRBJ2-5
CDR3: CASSYSRTSKTQYF
DNA: TGTGCCAGCAGTTACTCGAGGACCAGTAAGACCCAGTACTTC

size: many
D: TRBD1
V: TRBV7-6
J: TRBJ2-2
CDR3: CASSGQGAAGELFF
DNA: TGTGCCAGCAGTGGACAGGGGGCTGCCGGGGAGCTGTTTTTT

size: -
D: -
V: TRBV20-1
J: TRBJ2-4
CDR3: CSARAAVERDIQYF
DNA: TGCAGTGCTAGAGCTGCTGTGGAGCGTGACATTCAGTACTTC

size: -
D: TRBD1
V: TRBV2
J: TRBJ1-2
CDR3: CASSSGQGGVEGYTF
DNA: TGTGCCAGCAGCAGTGGACAGGGGGGCGTGGAGGGCTACACCTTC

size: -
D: -
V: TRBV12-3/TRBV12-4
J: TRBJ2-2
CDR3: CASSLGILANTGELFF
DNA: TGTGCCAGCAGTTTAGGGATTCTCGCGAACACCGGGGAGCTGTTTTTT

size: -
D: TRBD2
V: TRBV20-1
J: TRBJ2-5
CDR3: CSAQTSGIQETQYF
DNA: TGCAGTGCCCAGACTAGCGGAATTCAAGAGACCCAGTACTTC

size: -
D: TRBD2
V: TRBV4-1
J: TRBJ2-1
CDR3: CASSQDIGSAGGPHEQFF
DNA: TGCGCCAGCAGCCAAGATATAGGGTCGGCGGGGGGGCCCCATGAGCAGTTCTTC

size: -
D: TRBD2
V: TRBV7-3
J: TRBJ2-3
CDR3: CASSYKGLAEDTQYF
DNA: TGTGCCAGCAGCTATAAGGGACTAGCGGAGGATACGCAGTATTTT

size: -
D: TRBD2
V: TRBV7-3
J: TRBJ2-3
CDR3: CASSPGLAGEDTDTQYF
DNA: TGTGCCAGCAGCCCCGGACTAGCGGGAGAGGACACAGATACGCAGTATTTT

size: -
D: -
V: TRBV7-2
J: TRBJ2-3
CDR3: CASSLGLAATLGDTQYF
DNA: TGTGCCAGCAGCTTAGGGCTAGCAGCAACCTTGGGAGATACGCAGTATTTT

size: many
D: -
V: TRBV9
J: TRBJ2-5
CDR3: CASSVDGSQETQYF
DNA: TGTGCCAGCAGCGTAGATGGGTCCCAAGAGACCCAGTACTTC

size: few
D: -
V: TRBV20-1
J: TRBJ2-5
CDR3: CSALQPSPRETQYF
DNA: TGCAGTGCGCTCCAACCGTCACCACGGGAGACCCAGTACTTC

size: many
D: -
V: TRBV7-2
J: TRBJ1-4
CDR3: CASSEGGALKYEKLFF
DNA: TGTGCCAGCAGCGAGGGAGGAGCCCTAAAATATGAAAAACTGTTTTTT

size: -
D: -
V: TRBV7-2
J: TRBJ2-5
CDR3: CASSPAKTQYF
DNA: TGTGCCAGCAGCCCCGCGAAGACCCAGTACTTC

size: many
D: -
V: TRBV9
J: TRBJ2-2
CDR3: CASLQENTGELFF
DNA: TGTGCCAGCCTTCAGGAGAACACCGGGGAGCTGTTTTTT

size: few
D: TRBD2
V: TRBV4-1
J: TRBJ2-3
CDR3: CASSQDRSGGRTDTQYF
DNA: TGCGCCAGCAGCCAAGATCGGTCGGGGGGAAGGACAGATACGCAGTATTTT

size: -
D: -
V: TRBV24-1
J: TRBJ2-5
CDR3: CATSEGRQETQYF
DNA: TGTGCCACCAGTGAGGGGAGACAAGAGACCCAGTACTTC

size: -
D: -
V: TRBV20-1
J: TRBJ2-5
CDR3: CSASAPPQETQYF
DNA: TGCAGTGCTAGTGCGCCGCCACAAGAGACCCAGTACTTC

size: -
D: -
V: TRBV4-3
J: TRBJ2-5
CDR3: CASSQDFLYGQTQYF
DNA: TGCGCCAGCAGCCAAGATTTTCTCTATGGGCAGACCCAGTACTTC

size: few
D: -
V: TRBV7-2
J: TRBJ2-7
CDR3: CASSLASGVAYEQYF
DNA: TGTGCCAGCAGCTTAGCGTCAGGGGTGGCCTACGAGCAGTACTTC

size: many
D: -
V: TRBV7-9
J: TRBJ2-5
CDR3: CASSSPKQETQYF
DNA: TGTGCCAGCAGTTCTCCCAAACAAGAGACCCAGTACTTC

size: -
D: TRBD2
V: TRBV9
J: TRBJ2-2
CDR3: CASSFLAGGPGELFF
DNA: TGTGCCAGCAGCTTTCTAGCGGGGGGCCCCGGGGAGCTGTTTTTT

size: -
D: -
V: TRBV29-1
J: TRBJ2-7
CDR3: CSAQNRVGSYEQYF
DNA: TGCAGCGCCCAGAATCGGGTCGGGTCCTACGAGCAGTACTTC

size: few
D: -
V: TRBV7-9
J: TRBJ2-7
CDR3: CASSLLSGAYEQYF
DNA: TGTGCCAGCAGCTTACTGTCAGGGGCCTACGAGCAGTACTTC

size: -
D: -
V: TRBV12-3/TRBV12-4
J: TRBJ2-7
CDR3: CASSLLDGPYEQYF
DNA: TGTGCCAGCAGTTTATTGGACGGTCCCTACGAGCAGTACTTC

size: -
D: -
V: TRBV15
J: TRBJ2-5
CDR3: CATKGQETQYF
DNA: TGTGCCACTAAGGGCCAAGAGACCCAGTACTTC

size: few
D: TRBD1
V: TRBV20-1
J: TRBJ1-4
CDR3: CSARPGGSDEKLFF
DNA: TGCAGTGCTCGCCCAGGGGGGTCAGATGAAAAACTGTTTTTT

size: -
D: -
V: TRBV6-2/TRBV6-3
J: TRBJ2-2
CDR3: CASRQSLITGELFF
DNA: TGTGCCAGCCGACAGAGTTTAATTACCGGGGAGCTGTTTTTT

size: few
D: -
V: TRBV5-1
J: TRBJ2-1
CDR3: CASSLRGGNEQFF
DNA: TGCGCCAGCAGCTTGAGGGGGGGCAATGAGCAGTTCTTC

size: -
D: -
V: TRBV29-1
J: TRBJ2-3
CDR3: CSVEGLGRDSTDTQYF
DNA: TGCAGCGTTGAAGGTTTGGGACGGGATTCCACAGATACGCAGTATTTT

size: few
D: -
V: TRBV7-9
J: TRBJ2-5
CDR3: CASSLGAGKQETQYF
DNA: TGTGCCAGCAGCTTAGGAGCCGGGAAGCAAGAGACCCAGTACTTC

size: few
D: TRBD2
V: TRBV5-1
J: TRBJ2-4
CDR3: CASSLAGGGRENIQYF
DNA: TGCGCCAGCAGCTTGGCCGGCGGGGGACGGGAAAACATTCAGTACTTC

size: -
D: TRBD1
V: TRBV18
J: TRBJ1-2
CDR3: CASSPSGTGGYGYTF
DNA: TGTGCCAGCTCACCTTCCGGGACAGGGGGTTATGGCTACACCTTC

size: -
D: -
V: TRBV5-1
J: TRBJ2-5
CDR3: CASTRLTDETQYF
DNA: TGCGCCAGCACCCGTCTAACGGACGAGACCCAGTACTTC

size: -
D: TRBD1
V: TRBV27
J: TRBJ2-7
CDR3: CASSSNFRDRSYEQYF
DNA: TGTGCCAGCAGTTCGAATTTTCGGGACAGGTCCTACGAGCAGTACTTC